The sequence of this T cell receptor beta chain was determined in a study of T cells in Graves' hyperthyroidism and ophthalmopathy. Study at large: Peripheral blood draws took place at initial diagnosis, ahead of any treatment.

Notes on the study in general: Ophthalmopathy was told apart from stable hyperthyroidism by a 13 V-J model.

Amplified TCR beta CDR3 regions came from RNA transcripts. First-round RT-PCR of the TCR CDR3 relied on the HTBI primer set. TCRdb recomputed calls from the multiplex PCR reads with MiXCR, one row per CDR3 protein. The data show a few hundred thousand distinct CDR3 sequences, with 11% to 15% seen just once and roughly 14% held by the top ten. J was trimmed by 9 bases and V by 8 bases; bases with no gene match: 9. The CDR3 is 13 amino acids. Germline V lookup: CDR1 SNHLY, CDR2 FYNNEI. This clonotype was recorded once. The antigen remains unidentified. Reasons for excluding patients were uncontrolled infection, other autoimmune disease, pregnancy or lactation.

J is TRBJ1-5 and V is TRBV2; 8 bases map to TRBD1. The origin of this receptor is a woman in her thirties or forties with Graves' hyperthyroidism. The source material was blood. The chain's CDR3 is CASRTGLSGPQHF. The CDR3 nucleotides read TGTGCCAGCCGGACAGGGCTAAGTGGGCCCCAGCATTTT.